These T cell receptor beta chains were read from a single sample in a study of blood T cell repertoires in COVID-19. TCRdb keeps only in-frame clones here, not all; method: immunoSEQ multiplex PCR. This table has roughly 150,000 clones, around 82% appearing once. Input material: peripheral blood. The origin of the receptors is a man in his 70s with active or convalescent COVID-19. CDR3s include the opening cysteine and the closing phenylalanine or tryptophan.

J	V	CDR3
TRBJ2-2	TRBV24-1	CATSPGTPATTGELFF
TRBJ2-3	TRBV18	CASSPRTSTDTQYF
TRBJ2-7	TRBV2	CATTTLEDGAYEQYF
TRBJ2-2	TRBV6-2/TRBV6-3	CASSYHTSRGRVGELFF
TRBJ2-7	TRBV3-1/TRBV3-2	CASSLFDRSSYEQYF
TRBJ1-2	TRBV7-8	CASSPRGPSYGYTF
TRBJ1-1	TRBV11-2	CASSSTQGQMNTEAFF
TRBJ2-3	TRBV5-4	CASSRDRDADTQYF
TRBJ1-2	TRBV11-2	CASSLEENYGYTF
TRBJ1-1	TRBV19	CASTLGGSNTEAFF
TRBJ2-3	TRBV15	CATSRGRGNTDTQYF
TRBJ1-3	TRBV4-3	CASSLRQGLGGNTIYF
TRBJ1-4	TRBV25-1	CASPGCWVFF
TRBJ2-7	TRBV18	CASLNPFAQPYEQYF
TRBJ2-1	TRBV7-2	CASSLGGQGNNEQFF
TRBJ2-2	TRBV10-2	CASRPGTRRNTGELFF
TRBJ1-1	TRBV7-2	CASSTGGVIFF
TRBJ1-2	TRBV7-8	CASSSPGQAEGVYGYTF
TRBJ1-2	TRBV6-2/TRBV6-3	CASSYGAGVENGYTF
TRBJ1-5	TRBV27	CASSRDRGDNQPQHF
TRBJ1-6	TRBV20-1	CSASPGQGLPFLHF
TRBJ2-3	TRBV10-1	CASRDSGGTDTQYF
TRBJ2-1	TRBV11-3	CASSPGTGEARGRKFF
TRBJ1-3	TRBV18	CASSSSASSGNTIYF
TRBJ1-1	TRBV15	CATSREGTGGTEAFF
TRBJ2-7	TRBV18	CASSPQAGFREQYF
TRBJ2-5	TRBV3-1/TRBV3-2	CASSQKRSWDRSQETQYF
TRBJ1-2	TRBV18	CASSPPGRANYGYTF
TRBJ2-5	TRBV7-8	CASSPRTPQTQYF
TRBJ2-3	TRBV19	CASRTSGTALYTDTQYF
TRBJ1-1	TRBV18	CASSPPEAGTEAFF
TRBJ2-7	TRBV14	CASSASRGSYEQYF
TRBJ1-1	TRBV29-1	CSVDRSQTEAFF
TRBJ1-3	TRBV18	CASSPPNSPGVGNTIYF
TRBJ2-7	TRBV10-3	CATGTAYEQYF
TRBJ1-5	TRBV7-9	CASSLTGSNQPQHF
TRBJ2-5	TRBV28	CASIKQGKGIETQYF
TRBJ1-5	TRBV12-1	CASSLRDTNQPQHF
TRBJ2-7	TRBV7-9	CASSLAGTGAYEQYF
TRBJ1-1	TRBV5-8	CASSLAGQGILNTEAFF
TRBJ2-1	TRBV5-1	CASSFDGQGPYNEQFF
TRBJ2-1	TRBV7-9	CASSLARGLVVKQFF
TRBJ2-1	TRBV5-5	CASSLAATSSYNEQFF
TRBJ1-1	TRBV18	CASSRGPMNTEAFF
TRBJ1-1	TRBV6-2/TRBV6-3	CASSQSSRVTEAFF
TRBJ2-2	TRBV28	CASRMETLYTGELFF
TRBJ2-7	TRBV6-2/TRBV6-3	CASNPTGVYEQYF
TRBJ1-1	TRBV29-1	CSVAKTGGANTEAFF
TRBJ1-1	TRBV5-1	CASSSGTGVLDTEAFF
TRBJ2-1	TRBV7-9	CASSRTGGAYNEQFF
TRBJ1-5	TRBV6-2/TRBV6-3	CASSPTGDQPQHF
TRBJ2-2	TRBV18	CASSPQGGANTGELFF
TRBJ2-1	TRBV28	CAGGSGRSYNEQFF
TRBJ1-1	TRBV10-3	CATKLGQGSTEAFF
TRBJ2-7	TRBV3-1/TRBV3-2	CASSRSNEQYF
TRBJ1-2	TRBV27	CASSPSRVAYGYTF
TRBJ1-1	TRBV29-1	CSVSWGQTNTEAFF
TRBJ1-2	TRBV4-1	CASSQMGQGAMGYGYTF
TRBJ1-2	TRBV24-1	CATSDHSISPLTF
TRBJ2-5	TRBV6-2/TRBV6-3	CASSKTGTSFYF